The 28 T cell receptor beta chains in this list originate from one sample, sequenced in a study of cytomegalovirus exposure and HLA in healthy donors. The PCR was carried out with 60 Vbeta primers and 13 Jbeta primers. TCRdb's copy holds only in-frame clones and misses some; the assay was immunoSEQ multiplex PCR. The sample yields roughly 150,000 clones, around 65% seen once. Sample: PBMCs. The receptors shown here come from a woman in her 30s in good health and CMV-seropositive.

Only one count was recorded for this clone. The CDR3 DNA reads as TGTGCCAGCAGCGGGAGACTAGCGGGAGACGGGGCAGATACGCAGTATTTT. This translates into CASSGRLAGDGADTQYF. This chain uses TRBV9 with TRBJ2-3, with 12 nucleotides matching TRBD2. The CDR3 loop spans 17 amino acids. The trim removed 3 bases at V and 4 bases at J, leaving 9 bases unmatched. Germline-derived CDR1 and CDR2 are SGDLS and YYNGEE.

This chain joins TRBV6-1 and TRBJ2-7; 13 nucleotides line up with TRBD2. The length of the CDR3 is 19 residues. Germline V gives CDR1 MNHNS, CDR2 SASEGT. The junction had 17 bases not matched to a gene; V was cut back by 4 bases and J by 5 bases. The CDR3 coding sequence is TGTGCCAGCAGTGGTATACTAGCGGGGGGGCCGGAAGAGAACCACGAGCAGTACTTC. The encoded protein is CASSGILAGGPEENHEQYF.

Only a few counts were recorded for this clone. The gene calls are TRBV5-1 and TRBJ1-1; D remains ambiguous. Germline CDR1 reads SGHRS; CDR2 reads YFSETQ. Between the trimmed V and J ends, which lost 6 bases and 2 bases, there was a span of 17 bases. CDR3 size: 15 residues. In DNA, the CDR3 is TGCGCCAGCACGGCGGAGGGTTGGGGTAACACTGAAGCTTTCTTT. Encoded protein: CASTAEGWGNTEAFF.

Only a few counts were recorded for this clone. This rearrangement joins TRBV7-8 to TRBJ1-5, with D perhaps matching TRBD1 (5 bases). This CDR3 has 15 residues. The germline V and J ends were trimmed by 2 bases and 5 bases, with 13 bases remaining between them. The germline CDR1 and CDR2 sequences are SGHVS and FQNEAQ. CDR3 in DNA: TGTGCCAGCAGCTTAAGGGGTGGGAGGGATCAGCCCCAGCATTTT. This translates into CASSLRGGRDQPQHF. Using reference TRBV7-8 and TRBJ1-5 for the parts outside the CDR3, the full variable domain is GAGVSQSPRYKVAKRGQDVALRCDPISGHVSLFWYQQALGQGPEFLTYFQNEAQLDKSGLPSDRFFAERPEGSVSTLKIQRTQQEDSAVYLCASSLRGGRDQPQHFGDGTRLSIL.

The chain has TRBV2 and TRBJ1-2, with D tentatively TRBD1 (5 bases). Between the trimmed V and J ends, which lost 4 bases and 8 bases, there was a span of 14 bases. From germline, CDR1 is SNHLY and CDR2 FYNNEI. This CDR3 spans 13 amino acids. The CDR3 sequence: CASSVGGREGYTF. Written as DNA, the CDR3 is TGTGCCAGCAGTGTCGGGGGAAGAGAGGGCTACACCTTC.

J is TRBJ1-5 and V is TRBV15; unclear D gene. The CDR3 is made up of 17 amino acids. Germline V gene sequence: CDR1 LNHNV, CDR2 YYDKDF (reference sequence). V lost 0 bases and J 1 base, leaving 13 bases between the germline ends. CDR3 region: CATSREMVAQSNQPQHF. CDR3 in DNA: TGTGCCACCAGCAGAGAAATGGTGGCCCAAAGCAATCAGCCCCAGCATTTT.

This clone was recorded a few times. The chain uses TRBV7-9 and TRBJ1-1; perhaps TRBD1 as D (5 bases). The CDR3 sequence is 16 residues long. Looked up from germline, CDR1 is SEHNR and CDR2 is FQNEAQ (reference sequence). The V and J ends lost 3 bases and 4 bases respectively, with 18 bases between them. Here the CDR3 DNA reads TGTGCCAGCAGCTTTAGGCAGGGCATGGTCAGCACTGAAGCTTTCTTT. This gives the protein CASSFRQGMVSTEAFF.

A few counts support this clone. The chain is built from TRBV11-2 and TRBJ1-5; D may be TRBD1 (5 bases). V was pared by 1 base and J by 2 bases, with 9 bases between. The CDR3 extends over 15 amino acids. From germline, CDR1 is SGHAT and CDR2 FQNNGV. The CDR3 is CASSLGGGGNQPQHF. The CDR3 region has the DNA TGTGCCAGCAGCTTAGGGGGCGGCGGCAATCAGCCCCAGCATTTT.

V usage is TRBV7-9 and J usage is TRBJ2-3; D may be TRBD1 (5 bases). The CDR3 totals 17 residues. V lost 7 bases and J lost 4, with 24 bases in between. Germline CDR1 and CDR2: SEHNR and FQNEAQ (reference sequence). The chain's CDR3 is CASTDQSPPRAADTQYF. The CDR3, as DNA: TGTGCCAGCACCGATCAGAGCCCCCCCAGGGCGGCAGATACGCAGTATTTT.

The chain is built from TRBV5-1 and TRBJ1-2; D uncertain. Trimming shortened V by 0 bases and J by 4 bases, and 10 bases separated the two germline ends. This CDR3 has 14 residues. Looked up from germline, CDR1 is SGHRS and CDR2 is YFSETQ. The CDR3 DNA is TGCGCCAGCAGCTTGGCCGGAGAAATCTATGGCTACACCTTC. The encoded protein is CASSLAGEIYGYTF.

The chain links TRBV13 to TRBJ1-1; D might be TRBD1 (5 bases). Germline assignment: CDR1 PRHDT and CDR2 FYEKMQ (reference sequence). This CDR3 spans 14 amino acids. The V and J ends lost 2 bases and 3 bases respectively, with 10 bases between them. Here the CDR3 reads CASSLQGRYTEAFF. In nucleotides, the CDR3 is TGTGCCAGCAGCTTACAGGGAAGGTACACTGAAGCTTTCTTT. The variable domain in full, completed from reference TRBV13 and TRBJ1-1, reads AAGVIQSPRHLIKEKRETATLKCYPIPRHDTVYWYQQGPGQDPQFLISFYEKMQSDKGSIPDRFSAQQFSDYHSELNMSSLELGDSALYFCASSLQGRYTEAFFGQGTRLTVV.

The chain combines TRBV7-2 with TRBJ1-6; D not certain. Trimming cost V 2 bases and J 5 bases, with 13 bases left between them. This CDR3 has 16 amino acids. Germline assignment: CDR1 SGHTA and CDR2 FQGNSA. The chain's CDR3 is CASSLYFRSHNSPLHF. The CDR3 region has the DNA TGTGCCAGCAGCTTATACTTTAGGAGCCATAATTCACCCCTCCACTTT.

The rearrangement uses TRBV7-6 and TRBJ2-1; TRBD2 aligns across 7 bases. This CDR3 spans 16 amino acids. Germline CDR1 is SGHVS and CDR2 is FNYEAQ. V gave up 4 bases and J gave up 4 bases; unmatched junction bases: 10. The CDR3 is CASSSPTREGYNEQFF. The CDR3 DNA is TGTGCCAGCAGCTCCCCCACTAGGGAGGGATACAATGAGCAGTTCTTC.

V usage is TRBV5-1 and J usage is TRBJ1-1; D may be TRBD1 (5 bases). The CDR3 has 14 residues. V was trimmed by 2 bases and J by 0 bases, leaving 8 bases between them. Germline V gene sequence: CDR1 SGHRS, CDR2 YFSETQ. The DNA for the CDR3 is TGCGCCAGCAGCTTACAGGTTCTGAACACTGAAGCTTTCTTT. Amino acid sequence: CASSLQVLNTEAFF.

Worth noting for this clone: A junction boundary mismatches the germline segment, possibly from a read error. The chain uses TRBV7-7 and TRBJ2-7; 8 bases match TRBD1. CDR1 SSHAT and CDR2 FNYEAQ come from the germline V gene (reference sequence). This CDR3 spans 13 amino acids. The CDR3 DNA follows: TGTGCTAGCAGCCAAGACAGGGGCCACGAGCAGTACTTC. Its protein is CASSQDRGHEQYF. Drawing the rest from reference TRBV7-7 and TRBJ2-7, the complete variable domain is GAGVSQSPRYKVTKRGQDVTLRCDPISSHATLYWYQQALGQGPEFLTYFNYEAQPDKSGLPSDRFSAERPEGSISTLTIQRTEQRDSAMYRCASSQDRGHEQYFGPGTRLTVT.

V and J are TRBV5-6 and TRBJ2-1; the match to TRBD2 covers 9 bases. CDR3 length: 19 residues. V lost 4 bases, J lost 0 bases, and 14 bases stayed unmatched. CDR1 is SGHDT, CDR2 YYEEEE, per germline. This chain's CDR3 is CASSAILTSGASSYNEQFF. CDR3 bases: TGTGCCAGCAGCGCTATATTGACTAGCGGAGCGAGCTCCTACAATGAGCAGTTCTTC.

This sequence joins TRBV5-4 and TRBJ2-5, with D possibly TRBD1 on 6 matching bases. V lost 4 bases and J lost 4, with 17 bases in between. The CDR3 extends over 15 amino acids. Germline assignment: CDR1 SGHNT and CDR2 YYREEE (reference sequence). CDR3 in amino acids: CASSQNWTVGETQYF. In DNA form, the CDR3 reads TGTGCCAGCAGCCAGAATTGGACAGTGGGAGAGACCCAGTACTTC.

The chain has TRBV6-1 and TRBJ2-1; tentatively, D is TRBD1 (6 bases). V lost 4 bases and J lost 4, with 20 bases in between. The CDR3 contains 17 residues. Per the germline V gene, CDR1 is MNHNS and CDR2 is SASEGT. CDR3 amino acids: CASSASRLTDSYNEQFF. CDR3 in DNA: TGTGCCAGCAGTGCTTCTCGACTGACGGACAGTTACAATGAGCAGTTCTTC.

This chain uses TRBV7-8 with TRBJ1-2; TRBD1 might be the D (5 bases). CDR3 length equals 14 residues. V was clipped by 0 bases and J by 8 bases, with 13 bases between them. Per germline, CDR1 SGHVS and CDR2 FQNEAQ. For the CDR3, the DNA is TGTGCCAGCAGCTTAGCCCAGGGCTCTGACGGCTACACCTTC. Protein product: CASSLAQGSDGYTF.

CDR3 in amino acids: CASSVSGSYGYTF. The CDR3 DNA reads as TGTGCCAGCAGTGTGTCGGGATCCTATGGCTACACCTTC. The chain is built from TRBV6-4 and TRBJ1-2; D unresolved. Germline CDR1 MRHNA, CDR2 SNTAGT. The CDR3 has 13 residues. V was trimmed by 4 bases and J by 4 bases, leaving 10 bases between them.

Only a few counts were recorded for this clone. The rearrangement links TRBV6-1 to TRBJ1-5, with a tentative D call TRBD1 (6 bases). The germline V gene encodes CDR1 MNHNS and CDR2 SASEGT. Trimming cost V 11 bases and J 5 bases, with 19 bases left between them. There are 14 residues in the CDR3. CDR3 nucleotides: TGTGCCTCTCAAAGGGGGGGATACGATCAGCCCCAGCATTTT. Translating it yields CASQRGGYDQPQHF.

The chain combines TRBV7-9 with TRBJ1-5; 9 nucleotides match TRBD1. CDR1 is SEHNR and CDR2 is FQNEAQ in the germline V gene (reference sequence). Trimming cost V 5 bases and J 9 bases; bases outside gene matches: 8. The CDR3 loop spans 14 amino acids. CDR3 loop: CASSPRQGEGPQHF. As DNA, the CDR3 is TGTGCCAGCAGCCCTAGACAGGGGGAAGGGCCCCAGCATTTT. Full variable domain (missing parts from reference TRBV7-9 and TRBJ1-5): DTGVSQNPRHKITKRGQNVTFRCDPISEHNRLYWYRQTLGQGPEFLTYFQNEAQLEKSRLLSDRFSAERPKGSFSTLEIQRTEQGDSAMYLCASSPRQGEGPQHFGDGTRLSIL.

This chain links TRBV13 with TRBJ1-2, with D unresolved. The V end was cut by 3 bases, the J end by 4 bases, with 12 bases between. This CDR3 region has 14 residues. Germline CDR1 reads PRHDT; CDR2 reads FYEKMQ (reference sequence). This CDR3 reads CASSFGSASYGYTF. In DNA, the CDR3 is TGTGCCAGCAGCTTTGGGTCAGCGTCCTATGGCTACACCTTC.

This chain connects TRBV15 to TRBJ1-3; 9 positions agree with TRBD1. The trim removed 8 bases at V and 2 bases at J, leaving 4 bases unmatched. CDR1 is LNHNV, CDR2 YYDKDF, per germline (reference sequence). This CDR3 comprises 14 residues. The CDR3 reads CATRRDRAGNTIYF. The CDR3 DNA reads TGTGCCACCCGAAGGGACAGGGCTGGAAACACCATATATTTT.

The chain couples TRBV7-2 to TRBJ2-5; D is perhaps TRBD2 (5 bases). The length of the CDR3 is 16 residues. Trimming took 5 bases from V and 2 from J, leaving 18 bases between them. The germline V gene has CDR1 SGHTA and CDR2 FQGNSA. CDR3 amino acids: CASSNSPGETQETQYF. In nucleotides, the CDR3 is TGTGCCAGCAGCAATTCCCCCGGGGAAACGCAAGAGACCCAGTACTTC.

The chain joins TRBV19 to TRBJ2-1, with TRBD2 matching 9 bases. Trimming at V came to 5 bases and at J to 0 bases, leaving 5 bases not matched to a gene. Germline V gene sequence: CDR1 LNHDA, CDR2 SQIVND (reference sequence). The CDR3 has 16 residues. The CDR3 reads CASSWYSGSSYNEQFF. The CDR3 nucleotides read TGTGCCAGTAGTTGGTATAGCGGGAGCTCCTACAATGAGCAGTTCTTC.

The genes are TRBV5-5 and TRBJ2-1; D perhaps matches TRBD2 (5 bases). Looked up from germline, CDR1 is SGHKS and CDR2 is YYEKEE (reference sequence). The CDR3 spans 16 residues. V gave up 2 bases and J gave up 0 bases, with 12 bases separating them. The CDR3 loop reads CASSLYVGSSYNEQFF. The CDR3 DNA reads TGTGCCAGCAGCTTATACGTGGGGAGCTCCTACAATGAGCAGTTCTTC.

The chain recombines TRBV7-2 with TRBJ1-2; D is perhaps TRBD1 (6 bases). Germline CDR1 and CDR2: SGHTA and FQGNSA. This CDR3 region has 16 residues. Trimming cost V 2 bases and J 6 bases, with 19 bases left between them. The CDR3 DNA reads as TGTGCCAGCAGCTTAACTAACAGGGTTAGCGAGGATGGCTACACCTTC. Protein: CASSLTNRVSEDGYTF.